The 3 T cell receptor beta chains reported below all come from one sample, sequenced in a study of T cell changes during pregnancy in multiple sclerosis. This table comes from immunoSEQ multiplex PCR, and its TCRdb copy is limited to in-frame clones, with some not included. Of some 55,000 clones in the sample, roughly 89% were seen once. The sample consisted of peripheral blood from another person, used as feeder cells. The source of these receptors is a human donor whose cells served as feeder cells for cultures in a pregnancy study.

The V and J genes are TRBV7-9 and TRBJ2-6, with unresolved D. CDR1 and CDR2 from the germline V gene are SEHNR and FQNEAQ (reference sequence). The ends were cut back, 5 bases at V and 2 bases at J, with 7 bases in the middle. CDR3 length: 14 amino acids. CDR3 sequence: CASSLNAGANVLTF. The CDR3 DNA follows: TGTGCCAGCAGCCTGAACGCTGGGGCCAACGTCCTGACTTTC. Full variable domain (remainder filled in from reference TRBV7-9 and TRBJ2-6): DTGVSQNPRHKITKRGQNVTFRCDPISEHNRLYWYRQTLGQGPEFLTYFQNEAQLEKSRLLSDRFSAERPKGSFSTLEIQRTEQGDSAMYLCASSLNAGANVLTFGAGSRLTVL.

This clone was seen only once. The chain joins TRBV9 to TRBJ2-1, with 10 bases lining up with TRBD2. Trimming took 0 bases from V and 4 from J; bases not matched to a gene: 4. The CDR3 loop spans 16 amino acids. The germline V gene has CDR1 SGDLS and CDR2 YYNGEE. For the CDR3, the DNA is TGTGCCAGCAGCGTAGGGGCTAGCGGGGGTTACAATGAGCAGTTCTTC. Amino acid sequence: CASSVGASGGYNEQFF.

The chain couples TRBV11-2 to TRBJ2-7; 8 positions agree with TRBD1. From germline, CDR1 is SGHAT and CDR2 FQNNGV. The trim removed 5 bases at V and 6 bases at J, leaving 12 bases unmatched. The CDR3 consists of 15 residues. The CDR3 region is CASSPLMRTGIEQYF. The CDR3 nucleotides are TGTGCCAGCAGCCCACTAATGCGGACAGGGATCGAGCAGTACTTC.